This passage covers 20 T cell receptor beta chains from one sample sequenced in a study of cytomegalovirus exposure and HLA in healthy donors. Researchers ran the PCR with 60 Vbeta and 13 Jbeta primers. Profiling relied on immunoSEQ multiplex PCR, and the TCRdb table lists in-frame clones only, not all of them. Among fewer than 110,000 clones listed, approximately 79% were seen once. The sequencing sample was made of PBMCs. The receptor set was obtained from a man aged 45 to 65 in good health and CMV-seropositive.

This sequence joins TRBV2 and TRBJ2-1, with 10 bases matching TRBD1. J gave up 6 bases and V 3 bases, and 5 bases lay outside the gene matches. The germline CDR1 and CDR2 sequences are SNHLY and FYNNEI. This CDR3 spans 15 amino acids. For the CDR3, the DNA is TGTGCCAGCAGTGACTTGGGGACAGGGGCCAATGAGCAGTTCTTC. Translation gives CASSDLGTGANEQFF.

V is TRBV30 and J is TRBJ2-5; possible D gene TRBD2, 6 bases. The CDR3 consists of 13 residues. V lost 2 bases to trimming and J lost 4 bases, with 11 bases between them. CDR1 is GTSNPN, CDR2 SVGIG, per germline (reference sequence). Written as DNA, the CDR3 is TGTGCCTGGAGTAACACCGGGGGAGAGACCCAGTACTTC. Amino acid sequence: CAWSNTGGETQYF.

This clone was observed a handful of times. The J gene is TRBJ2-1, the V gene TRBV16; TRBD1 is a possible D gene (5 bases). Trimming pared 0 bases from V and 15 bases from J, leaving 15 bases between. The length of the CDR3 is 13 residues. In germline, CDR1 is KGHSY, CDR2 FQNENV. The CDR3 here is CASSQSKPFRGFF. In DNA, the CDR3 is TGTGCCAGCAGCCAATCGAAGCCCTTTAGGGGGTTCTTC.

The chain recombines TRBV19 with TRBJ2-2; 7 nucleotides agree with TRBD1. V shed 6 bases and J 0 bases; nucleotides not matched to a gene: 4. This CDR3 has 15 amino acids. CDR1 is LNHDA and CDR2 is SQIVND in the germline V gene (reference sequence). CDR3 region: CASRTGTANTGELFF. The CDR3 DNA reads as TGTGCCAGTAGGACCGGGACAGCGAACACCGGGGAGCTGTTTTTT.

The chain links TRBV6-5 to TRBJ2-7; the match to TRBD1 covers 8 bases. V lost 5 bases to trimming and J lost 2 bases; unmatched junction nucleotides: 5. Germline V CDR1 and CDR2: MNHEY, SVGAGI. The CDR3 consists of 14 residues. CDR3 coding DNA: TGTGCCAGCAGTGGGACAGGCCTGACCTACGAGCAGTACTTC. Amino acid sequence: CASSGTGLTYEQYF.

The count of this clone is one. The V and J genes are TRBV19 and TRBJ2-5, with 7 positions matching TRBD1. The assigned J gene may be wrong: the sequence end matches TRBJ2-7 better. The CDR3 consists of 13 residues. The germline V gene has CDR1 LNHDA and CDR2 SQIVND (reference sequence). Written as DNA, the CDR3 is TGTGCCAGTAGTACCTTGACAGGGTACGAGCAGTACTTC. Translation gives CASSTLTGYEQYF.

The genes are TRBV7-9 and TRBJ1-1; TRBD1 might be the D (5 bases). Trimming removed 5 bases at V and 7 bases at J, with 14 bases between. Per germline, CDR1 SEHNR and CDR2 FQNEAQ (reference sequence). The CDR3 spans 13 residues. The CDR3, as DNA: TGTGCCAGCAGCCCCCAGGGTAAGGATGAAGCTTTCTTT. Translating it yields CASSPQGKDEAFF.

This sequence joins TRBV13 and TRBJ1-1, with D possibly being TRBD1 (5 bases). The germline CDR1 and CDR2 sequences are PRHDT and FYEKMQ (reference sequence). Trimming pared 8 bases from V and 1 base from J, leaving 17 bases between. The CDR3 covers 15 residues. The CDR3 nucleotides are TGTGCCAGCCGGGACTCTTTACGTCCGAACACTGAAGCTTTCTTT. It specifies CASRDSLRPNTEAFF.

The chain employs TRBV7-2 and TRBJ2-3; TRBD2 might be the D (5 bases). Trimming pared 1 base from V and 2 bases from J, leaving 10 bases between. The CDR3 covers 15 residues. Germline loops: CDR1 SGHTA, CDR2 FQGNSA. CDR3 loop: CASSLVGEVTDTQYF. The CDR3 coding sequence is TGTGCCAGCAGCTTAGTGGGAGAAGTCACAGATACGCAGTATTTT.

CDR3 in DNA: TGTGCCAGCCTTGACGGTCAGATGGAGGTAGATACGCAGTATTTT. It specifies CASLDGQMEVDTQYF. This chain links TRBV6-5 with TRBJ2-3; weak D call: TRBD2 (5 bases). Germline V gene lookup returns CDR1 MNHEY and CDR2 SVGAGI. V lost 8 bases and J 5 bases, leaving 20 bases between the germline ends. This CDR3 has 15 residues.

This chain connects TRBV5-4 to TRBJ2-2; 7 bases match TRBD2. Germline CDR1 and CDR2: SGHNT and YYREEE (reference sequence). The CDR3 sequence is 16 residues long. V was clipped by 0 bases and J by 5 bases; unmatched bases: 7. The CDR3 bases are TGTGCCAGCAGCTTGGCCAGAATGGGGGGGACCGGGGAGCTGTTTTTT. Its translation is CASSLARMGGTGELFF. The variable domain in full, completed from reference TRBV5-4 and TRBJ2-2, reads ETGVTQSPTHLIKTRGQQVTLRCSSQSGHNTVSWYQQALGQGPQFIFQYYREEENGRGNFPPRFSGLQFPNYSSELNVNALELDDSALYLCASSLARMGGTGELFFGEGSRLTVL.

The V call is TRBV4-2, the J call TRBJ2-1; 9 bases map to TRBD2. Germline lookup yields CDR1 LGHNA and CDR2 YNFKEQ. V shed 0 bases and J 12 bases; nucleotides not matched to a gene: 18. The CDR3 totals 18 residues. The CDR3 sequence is CASSQEFRASGIRSGQFF. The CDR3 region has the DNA TGTGCCAGCAGCCAAGAGTTCAGGGCTAGCGGGATTCGGAGTGGGCAGTTCTTC.

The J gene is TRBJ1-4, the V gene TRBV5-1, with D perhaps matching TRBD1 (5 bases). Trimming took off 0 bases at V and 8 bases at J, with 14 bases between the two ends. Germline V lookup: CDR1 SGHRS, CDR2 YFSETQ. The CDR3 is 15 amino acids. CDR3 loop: CASSLAGGPGEKLFF. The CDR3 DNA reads TGCGCCAGCAGCTTGGCGGGGGGACCAGGCGAAAAACTGTTTTTT.

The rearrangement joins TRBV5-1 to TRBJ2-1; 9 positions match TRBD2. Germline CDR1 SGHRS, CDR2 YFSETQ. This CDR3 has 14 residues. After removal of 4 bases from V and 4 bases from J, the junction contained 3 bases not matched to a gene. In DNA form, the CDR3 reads TGCGCCAGCAGCGTTAGCGGGGGTTACAATGAGCAGTTCTTC. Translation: CASSVSGGYNEQFF.

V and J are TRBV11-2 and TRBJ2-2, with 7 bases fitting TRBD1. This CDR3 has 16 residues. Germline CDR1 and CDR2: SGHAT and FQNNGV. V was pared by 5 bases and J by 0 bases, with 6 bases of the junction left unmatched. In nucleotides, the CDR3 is TGTGCCAGCAGCCCCCGGGACAGCGCGAACACCGGGGAGCTGTTTTTT. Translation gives CASSPRDSANTGELFF.

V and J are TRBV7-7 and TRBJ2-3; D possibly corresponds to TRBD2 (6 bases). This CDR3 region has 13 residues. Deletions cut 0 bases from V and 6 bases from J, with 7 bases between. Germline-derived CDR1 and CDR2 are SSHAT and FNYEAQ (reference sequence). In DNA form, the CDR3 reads TGTGCCAGCAGCTTAGCGGAGGGGGATACGCAGTATTTT. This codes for CASSLAEGDTQYF.

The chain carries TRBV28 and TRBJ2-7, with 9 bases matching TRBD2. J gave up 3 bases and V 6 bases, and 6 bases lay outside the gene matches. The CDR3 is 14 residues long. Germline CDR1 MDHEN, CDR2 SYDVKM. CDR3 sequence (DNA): TGTGCCAGCAGAATTCGAGCGGGAGGCTACGAGCAGTACTTC. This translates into CASRIRAGGYEQYF.

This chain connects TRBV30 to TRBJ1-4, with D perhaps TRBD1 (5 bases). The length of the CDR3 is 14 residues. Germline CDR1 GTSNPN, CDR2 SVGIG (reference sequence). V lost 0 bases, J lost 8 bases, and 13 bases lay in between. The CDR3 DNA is TGTGCCTGGAGTGTACCCACGGGGGAGGAAAAACTGTTTTTT. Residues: CAWSVPTGEEKLFF.

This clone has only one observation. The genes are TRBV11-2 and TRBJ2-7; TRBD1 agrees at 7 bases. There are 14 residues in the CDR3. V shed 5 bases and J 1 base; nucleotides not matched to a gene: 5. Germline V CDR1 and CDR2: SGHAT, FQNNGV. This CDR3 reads CASSNRQGSYEQYF. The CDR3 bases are TGTGCCAGCAGCAATAGACAGGGTTCCTACGAGCAGTACTTC.

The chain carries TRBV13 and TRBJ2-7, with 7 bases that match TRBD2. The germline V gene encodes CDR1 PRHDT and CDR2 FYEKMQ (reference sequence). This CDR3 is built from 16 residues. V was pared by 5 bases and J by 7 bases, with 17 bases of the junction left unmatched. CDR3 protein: CASSPILAGVPLEQYF. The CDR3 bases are TGTGCCAGCAGCCCGATATTAGCGGGCGTCCCCCTTGAGCAGTACTTC.